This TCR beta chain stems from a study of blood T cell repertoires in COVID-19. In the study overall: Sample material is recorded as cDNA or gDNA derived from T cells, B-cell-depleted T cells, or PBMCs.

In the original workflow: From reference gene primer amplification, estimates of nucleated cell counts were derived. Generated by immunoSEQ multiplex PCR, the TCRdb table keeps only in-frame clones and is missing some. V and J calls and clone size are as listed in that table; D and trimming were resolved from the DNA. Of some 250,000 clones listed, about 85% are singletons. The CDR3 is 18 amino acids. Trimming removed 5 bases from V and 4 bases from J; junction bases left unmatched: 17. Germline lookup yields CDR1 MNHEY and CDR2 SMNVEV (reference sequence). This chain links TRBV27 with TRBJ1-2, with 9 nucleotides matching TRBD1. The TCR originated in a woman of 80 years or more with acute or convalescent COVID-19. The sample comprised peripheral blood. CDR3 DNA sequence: TGTGCCAGCAGTCTTATACCGGGACAGGGAACAGGTGGCTATGGCTACACCTTC. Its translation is CASSLIPGQGTGGYGYTF.